Below, 2 T cell receptor beta chains from the same sample are listed, as sequenced in a study of T cells after yellow fever vaccination. Each CDR3 protein is one row after TCRdb ran MiXCR on the 5' RACE reads. In the table there are under 150,000 distinct CDR3 sequences, about 7.7% of which are singletons. Source: CD4+ T cells sorted from PBMCs, taken 5 days after the yellow fever booster vaccination. These receptors were obtained from a man aged 25-40 years who received the YFV17D yellow fever vaccine.

This clonotype was detected many times. This chain connects TRBV20-1 to TRBJ2-1, with 8 nucleotides matching TRBD2. The V segment lost 5 bases and the J segment 6 bases; nucleotides outside the gene matches: 9. CDR3 length equals 14 residues. CDR1 and CDR2 (germline): DFQATT, SNEGSKA (reference sequence). The CDR3 sequence: CSARNPSGGNEQFF. The CDR3 coding sequence is TGCAGTGCTCGGAATCCGAGCGGGGGCAATGAGCAGTTCTTC.

The table lists this clonotype with a few counts. The J gene is TRBJ2-7, the V gene TRBV18; 7 nucleotides match TRBD1. V was clipped by 3 bases and J by 7 bases; unmatched bases: 21. The CDR3 length is 18 residues. Looked up from germline, CDR1 is KGHSH and CDR2 is LQKENI. The CDR3 protein is CASSPRAQTRQGWGEQYF. CDR3 DNA: TGTGCCAGCTCACCCCGGGCGCAGACGAGACAGGGATGGGGAGAGCAGTACTTC. Full variable domain (remainder filled in from reference TRBV18 and TRBJ2-7): NAGVMQNPRHLVRRRGQEARLRCSPMKGHSHVYWYRQLPEEGLKFMVYLQKENIIDESGMPKERFSAEFPKEGPSILRIQQVVRGDSAAYFCASSPRAQTRQGWGEQYFGPGTRLTVT.